These 32 T cell receptor beta chains originate from one sample sequenced in a study of chronic HIV infection and antiretroviral therapy. One entry per CDR3 protein, called by TCRdb with MiXCR from the 5' RACE reads. Of 30,000 or so distinct CDR3 sequences in the sample, around 8.6% were seen once. Sequencing was performed on peripheral blood. These receptors were collected from an adult who had HIV and had not received antiretroviral therapy, or was an uninfected healthy control (not recorded which).

This clonotype appeared many times. This rearrangement joins TRBV10-3 to TRBJ2-1; the D call may be TRBD1 or TRBD2 (5 bases each). The germline V and J ends were trimmed by 7 bases and 7 bases, with 14 bases remaining between them. This CDR3 spans 13 amino acids. Per germline, CDR1 ENHRY and CDR2 SYGVKD. The CDR3 nucleotides read TGTGCCATCACCTCCGGGACCACGAATGAGCAGTTCTTC. It codes for CAITSGTTNEQFF.

This clonotype was seen ten or more times. This chain links TRBV20-1 with TRBJ1-5, with D hard to call. CDR3 length: 12 residues. Trimming stripped 3 bases from V and 4 bases from J, with 7 bases between. The germline gives CDR1 DFQATT, CDR2 SNEGSKA (reference sequence). The DNA for the CDR3 is TGCAGTGCTAGTTCCGGTAATCAGCCCCAGCATTTT. It yields the protein CSASSGNQPQHF.

This clonotype has just one count. A clone one base away is much larger, so this may be a read error. The chain employs TRBV2 and TRBJ1-5; the D is unclear. Germline-derived CDR1 and CDR2 are SNHLY and FYNNEI. With 11 bases removed from V and 3 bases from J, the gap between germline ends came to 11 bases. The CDR3 has 12 amino acids. The CDR3 coding sequence is TGTGCCGGCGCGGGTACCAATCAGCCCCAGCATTTT. Translation: CAGAGTNQPQHF.

This clonotype was seen more than once but under ten times. DNA of the CDR3: TGTGCCAGCAGTTTATCCCCCGAGGCTGAAGCTTTCTTT. Encoded protein: CASSLSPEAEAFF. The chain uses TRBV27 and TRBJ1-1; D not resolved. In germline, CDR1 is MNHEY, CDR2 SMNVEV (reference sequence). This CDR3 spans 13 amino acids. V shed 0 bases and J shed 6 bases, with 8 bases lying between them.

This clonotype was counted between two and nine times. The chain combines TRBV29-1 with TRBJ2-7, with D tentatively TRBD1 (5 bases). Germline lookup yields CDR1 SQVTM and CDR2 ANQGSEA. The CDR3 spans 12 residues. V lost 6 bases to trimming and J lost 6 bases, with 15 bases between them. CDR3 loop: CSVHDSLAEQYF. The CDR3 nucleotides are TGCAGCGTGCACGACAGTCTGGCCGAGCAGTACTTC.

The chain combines TRBV12-3 or TRBV12-4 with TRBJ1-1; the D is unclear. This CDR3 is built from 14 residues. V gave up 2 bases and J gave up 7 bases, with 14 bases separating them. As DNA, the CDR3 is TGTGCCAGCAGTTTATCATTAGGGAGCCTTGAAGCTTTCTTT. As protein: CASSLSLGSLEAFF.

The J gene is TRBJ2-4, the V gene TRBV4-3, with D hard to call. V dropped 0 bases and J dropped 6 bases, with 6 bases sitting between them. CDR3 length equals 13 residues. Germline loops: CDR1 LGHNA, CDR2 YSLEER. The CDR3 bases are TGCGCCAGCAGCCAAGAACGCAGAAACATTCAGTACTTC. It yields the protein CASSQERRNIQYF.

Comments on this clonotype: Being one base from a much bigger clone, this may be a read error. The V call is TRBV29-1, the J call TRBJ2-1; 7 bases fit TRBD2. The CDR3 consists of 11 residues. The germline gives CDR1 SQVTM, CDR2 ANQGSEA. The trim removed 8 bases at V and 10 bases at J, leaving 8 bases unmatched. The CDR3 DNA is TGCAGCCTTACGGGGGGAGGAGAGCAGTTCTTC. Translated, it gives CSLTGGGEQFF.

This clonotype has a handful of counts. The chain carries TRBV11-2 and TRBJ1-1, with unresolved D. The CDR3 length is 15 residues. The V end lost 4 bases, the J end lost 6 bases, and 18 bases lay between the germline ends. The germline V gene has CDR1 SGHAT and CDR2 FQNNGV. CDR3: CASSYIGGSGSEAFF. The CDR3 nucleotides are TGTGCCAGCAGCTACATAGGTGGCTCGGGGTCTGAAGCTTTCTTT.

This clonotype was seen repeatedly, ten times or more. CDR3 sequence: CASSEELGTGSEQYF. CDR3 DNA: TGTGCCAGCAGTGAAGAACTTGGGACGGGTAGCGAGCAGTACTTC. The chain links TRBV2 to TRBJ2-7, with D perhaps given as TRBD1 or TRBD2 (5 bases each). V dropped 1 base and J dropped 6 bases, with 16 bases sitting between them. The length of the CDR3 is 15 residues. CDR1 is SNHLY, CDR2 FYNNEI, per germline.

This clonotype was counted at least ten times. V and J are TRBV10-3 and TRBJ2-7; 9 bases line up with TRBD1. This CDR3 has 14 residues. Trimming cost V 4 bases and J 2 bases; bases outside gene matches: 3. Looked up from germline, CDR1 is ENHRY and CDR2 is SYGVKD. Written as DNA, the CDR3 is TGTGCCATCAGTGTGGGACAGGGCACCTACGAGCAGTACTTC. Translating gives CAISVGQGTYEQYF.

The V gene is TRBV4-3, the J gene TRBJ2-1; TRBD1 matches 7 bases. The CDR3 sequence is 15 residues long. Trimming took 3 bases from V and 7 from J; bases not matched to a gene: 9. CDR1 LGHNA and CDR2 YSLEER come from the germline V gene. CDR3: CASSHLTGWKNEQFF. CDR3 coding DNA: TGCGCCAGCAGCCACTTGACAGGGTGGAAGAATGAGCAGTTCTTC.

This clonotype occurred many times. The J gene is TRBJ2-1, the V gene TRBV29-1, with a weak D call TRBD2 (6 bases). This CDR3 contains 8 residues. Looked up from germline, CDR1 is SQVTM and CDR2 is ANQGSEA. Written as DNA, the CDR3 is TGCCCGCGGGACGGGAGGTTCTTC. It yields the protein CPRDGRFF.

This clonotype occurred many times. The gene calls are TRBV24-1 and TRBJ2-7, with TRBD1 as a possible D gene (5 bases). Trimming shortened V by 9 bases and J by 5 bases, and 10 bases separated the two germline ends. Looked up from germline, CDR1 is KGHDR and CDR2 is SFDVKD. The CDR3 length is 11 residues. The CDR3 here is CATDSTHEQYF. The CDR3 DNA is TGTGCCACCGACAGTACCCACGAGCAGTACTTC.

As to this clonotype: Germline and junction disagree at one end, which may indicate a read error. CDR3 region: CASSLDSGPYYNEQFF. DNA for the CDR3: TGTGCCAGTAGTTTAGATAGCGGGCCCTACTACAATGAGCAGTTCTTC. The chain employs TRBV19 and TRBJ2-1, with 7 positions matching TRBD2. This CDR3 region has 16 residues. The germline V gene encodes CDR1 LNHDA and CDR2 SQIVND (reference sequence).

The rearrangement links TRBV12-3 or TRBV12-4 to TRBJ2-3, with a weak D call TRBD2 (5 bases). This CDR3 spans 15 amino acids. Trimming took 2 bases from V and 2 from J, leaving 11 bases between them. This CDR3 is CASSLRLMDTDTQYF. In DNA, the CDR3 is TGTGCCAGCAGTTTAAGACTAATGGACACAGATACGCAGTATTTT.

This clonotype was counted a few times. CDR3 sequence (DNA): TGCGCCAGCAGCTCAAACACAGGGACGAGCACAGATACGCAGTATTTT. This encodes CASSSNTGTSTDTQYF. This chain joins TRBV4-3 and TRBJ2-3; tentatively, D is TRBD1 (6 bases). The CDR3 covers 16 residues. The V gene's germline CDR1 is LGHNA and CDR2 YSLEER. V was cut by 5 bases and J by 0 bases, with 15 bases left in between.

The V gene is TRBV10-3, the J gene TRBJ2-1, with D hard to call. V shed 4 bases and J shed 10 bases, with 11 bases lying between them. Germline V gene lookup returns CDR1 ENHRY and CDR2 SYGVKD. There are 12 residues in the CDR3. The CDR3 region is CAISGVVQEQFF. For the CDR3, the DNA is TGTGCCATCAGTGGGGTGGTTCAGGAGCAGTTCTTC.

The chain links TRBV4-3 to TRBJ1-2; no definite D call. Trimming pared 0 bases from V and 8 bases from J, leaving 13 bases between. The CDR3 runs 14 residues. Germline V gene lookup returns CDR1 LGHNA and CDR2 YSLEER. CDR3 in amino acids: CASSQEVRLWGYTF. Here the CDR3 DNA reads TGCGCCAGCAGCCAAGAAGTCAGGCTGTGGGGCTACACCTTC.

This clonotype was seen only a few times. This rearrangement joins TRBV27 to TRBJ1-2; possibly TRBD1 for D (6 bases). V lost 0 bases and J lost 4, with 9 bases in between. CDR3 length: 14 amino acids. Germline-derived CDR1 and CDR2 are MNHEY and SMNVEV (reference sequence). This CDR3 reads CASSLSRGSYGYTF. CDR3 DNA: TGTGCCAGCAGTTTATCGAGGGGGAGCTATGGCTACACCTTC.

This clonotype appeared a few times. The V and J genes are TRBV11-2 and TRBJ2-1, with TRBD2 matching 7 bases. The germline V gene encodes CDR1 SGHAT and CDR2 FQNNGV. The CDR3 runs 12 residues. V lost 4 bases and J lost 9; bases outside the gene matches: 3. CDR3 coding DNA: TGTGCCAGCAGCTCCGAGCGGGGTGAGCAGTTCTTC. Translation: CASSSERGEQFF.

There are many counts of this clonotype. The V call is TRBV4-1, the J call TRBJ2-7, with TRBD1 identical over 9 bases. This CDR3 contains 15 residues. The V gene end was trimmed by 3 bases and the J gene end by 3 bases; junction bases not matched to a gene: 6. The germline V gene has CDR1 MGHRA and CDR2 YSYEKL. In DNA form, the CDR3 reads TGCGCCAGCAGCCACACGGGGACAGGGATCTACGAGCAGTACTTC. Translation: CASSHTGTGIYEQYF.

This clonotype was counted only a few times. CDR3 nucleotides: TGTGCCAGCAGCCCGGACAGCCAAGAGACCCAGTACTTC. It is translated as CASSPDSQETQYF. The chain links TRBV6-2 or TRBV6-3 to TRBJ2-5; perhaps TRBD1 as D (6 bases). The V gene lost 6 bases and the J gene lost 1 base, with 9 bases spanning the gap. CDR3 length equals 13 residues. The V gene's germline CDR1 is MNHEY and CDR2 SVGEGT.

The V and J genes are TRBV10-3 and TRBJ1-3; D possibly corresponds to TRBD1 (5 bases). V was cut by 8 bases and J by 2 bases, with 10 bases left in between. The CDR3 runs 13 residues. Germline values: CDR1 ENHRY, CDR2 SYGVKD. The CDR3 coding sequence is TGTGCCATCGGGGGACCTCCTGGAAACACCATATATTTT. Translation gives CAIGGPPGNTIYF.

The chain recombines TRBV29-1 with TRBJ1-1; the match to TRBD1 covers 7 bases. CDR3 size: 11 residues. The J segment lost 10 bases and the V segment lost 4 bases, leaving 6 bases of the junction unmatched. CDR1 and CDR2 (germline): SQVTM, ANQGSEA. CDR3 DNA: TGCAGCGTTGCCAGGGGGTCGGGAGCTTTCTTT. Translating it yields CSVARGSGAFF.

This clonotype was detected only a few times. This sequence joins TRBV7-8 and TRBJ2-7, with D perhaps matching TRBD1 or TRBD2 (6 bases each). Germline-derived CDR1 and CDR2 are SGHVS and FQNEAQ. Trimming took 2 bases from V and 6 from J, leaving 20 bases between them. CDR3 length equals 16 residues. CDR3 sequence: CASSLRGPSEGSEQYF. DNA of the CDR3: TGTGCCAGCAGCTTACGGGGGCCAAGCGAGGGGTCCGAGCAGTACTTC.

Ten or more counts support this clonotype. The V call is TRBV29-1, the J call TRBJ1-4, with a possible D match to TRBD1 (6 bases). The V and J ends lost 6 bases and 4 bases respectively, with 9 bases between them. Germline CDR1 and CDR2: SQVTM and ANQGSEA. CDR3 length: 12 residues. CDR3 sequence: CSVGGYNEKLFF. The DNA of the CDR3 is TGCAGCGTGGGGGGCTATAATGAAAAACTGTTTTTT.

This clonotype was seen repeatedly, ten times or more. This rearrangement joins TRBV25-1 to TRBJ2-3, with D tentatively TRBD1 (6 bases). The germline V gene encodes CDR1 MGHDK and CDR2 SYGVNS. V was trimmed by 8 bases and J by 4 bases, leaving 13 bases between them. The CDR3 has 13 amino acids. In nucleotides, the CDR3 is TGTGCCAGCGGATCACAGGGTGCAGATACGCAGTATTTT. It codes for CASGSQGADTQYF.

This clonotype was seen at least ten times. J is TRBJ2-7 and V is TRBV12-3 or TRBV12-4, with 7 bases matching TRBD1. Germline trimming cut 4 bases from V and 4 bases from J; bases unmatched to any gene: 7. The length of the CDR3 is 14 residues. The CDR3 loop is CASSYTGVGYEQYF. In DNA form, the CDR3 reads TGTGCCAGCAGTTACACAGGGGTGGGGTACGAGCAGTACTTC.

Concerning this clonotype itself: A read error is possible here, since a much larger clone lies one base away. As DNA, the CDR3 is TGTGCCAGCAGCGTAGTCAGTGTCGGCGATGAGCAGTTCTTC. Amino acid sequence: CASSVVSVGDEQFF. The chain couples TRBV9 to TRBJ2-1; D is unresolved. CDR3 length: 14 amino acids. CDR1 and CDR2 from the germline V gene are SGDLS and YYNGEE. V was shortened by 0 bases and J by 8 bases, with 12 bases between the two germline ends.

This clonotype was seen many times. The V and J genes are TRBV2 and TRBJ1-5; TRBD1 matches 7 bases. V lost 6 bases, J lost 0 bases, and 20 bases stayed unmatched. The CDR3 is made up of 20 amino acids. The germline V gene has CDR1 SNHLY and CDR2 FYNNEI. For the CDR3, the DNA is TGTGCCAGCAGCCAAATACAGGGGCCGGCACCGGGGTATAGCAATCAGCCCCAGCATTTT. Translating it yields CASSQIQGPAPGYSNQPQHF.

This clonotype counts as medium-sized. The chain is built from TRBV19 and TRBJ1-1; tentative D call: TRBD1 (6 bases). V was cut by 5 bases and J by 0 bases, with 16 bases left in between. Germline CDR1 is LNHDA and CDR2 is SQIVND (reference sequence). CDR3 length equals 16 residues. The CDR3 spells CASSPGSGDMNTEAFF. Here the CDR3 DNA reads TGTGCCAGTAGTCCCGGGTCAGGGGACATGAACACTGAAGCTTTCTTT.